The 11 T cell receptor beta chains in this list originate from one sample, sequenced in a study of blood T cell repertoires in COVID-19. Clones were sequenced by immunoSEQ multiplex PCR, and TCRdb holds only the in-frame ones, with some missing. There are roughly 310,000 clones in the sample; roughly 90% occur only once, and 9.5% lies in the top ten. The source material was PBMCs or T cells enriched from blood (not recorded which). The receptors shown here come from a woman between 40 and 50 years old who had recovered from COVID-19.

This CDR3 reads CASRSGGSDTQYF. CDR3 in DNA: TGTGCCAGCAGAAGCGGGGGGTCGGATACGCAGTATTTT. This rearrangement joins TRBV6-5 to TRBJ2-3; 9 positions match TRBD2. Germline V gene data show CDR1 as MNHEY and CDR2 as SVGAGI. J lost 6 bases, V lost 6 bases, and 4 bases had no gene match. The CDR3 runs to 13 residues.

The chain couples TRBV7-3 to TRBJ2-7, with D perhaps TRBD2 (6 bases). Germline assignment: CDR1 SGHTA and CDR2 FQGTGA. V lost 5 bases and J 3 bases, leaving 17 bases between the germline ends. The CDR3 runs to 15 residues. CDR3 sequence (DNA): TGTGCCAGCAGCCACATCCGGGACTGCAGCTACGAGCAGTACTTC. The encoded protein is CASSHIRDCSYEQYF.

This clone has just one count. The rearrangement joins TRBV12-5 to TRBJ2-5; 15 bases are shared with TRBD2. Germline V lookup: CDR1 LGHNT, CDR2 FRNRAP. Trimming took 6 bases from V and 5 from J; bases not matched to a gene: 13. The CDR3 has 18 residues. CDR3 DNA sequence: TGTGCTAGTGGCCGGGACCGGGGGACTAGCGGGAGGCCCGAGACCCAGTACTTC. Translated: CASGRDRGTSGRPETQYF.

The chain employs TRBV7-9 and TRBJ1-5; tentatively, D is TRBD1 (5 bases). V lost 2 bases and J lost 5, with 10 bases in between. Germline V CDR1 and CDR2: SEHNR, FQNEAQ (reference sequence). The CDR3 contains 14 residues. The CDR3 reads CASSLSREDQPQHF. The DNA of the CDR3 is TGTGCCAGCAGCTTATCCAGGGAGGATCAGCCCCAGCATTTT.

The chain has TRBV30 and TRBJ2-2, with 7 positions matching TRBD1. The CDR3 totals 16 residues. Germline V lookup: CDR1 GTSNPN, CDR2 SVGIG (reference sequence). J was trimmed by 2 bases and V by 6 bases; bases with no gene match: 12. The CDR3, as DNA: TGTGCCTGCCGGGACAGCCCATCTACTAACACCGGGGAGCTGTTTTTT. Its protein product is CACRDSPSTNTGELFF.

The rearrangement links TRBV7-3 to TRBJ2-2, with D maybe TRBD2 (5 bases). This CDR3 is built from 16 residues. The germline V gene encodes CDR1 SGHTA and CDR2 FQGTGA. V was clipped by 1 base and J by 0 bases, with 9 bases between them. CDR3 amino acids: CASSLIHGTNTGELFF. The CDR3 DNA follows: TGTGCCAGCAGCTTAATTCACGGGACGAACACCGGGGAGCTGTTTTTT.

V gene TRBV9 combines with J gene TRBJ1-2; 8 bases align to TRBD1. V lost 0 bases, J lost 4 bases, and 8 bases stayed unmatched. There are 16 residues in the CDR3. Germline assignment: CDR1 SGDLS and CDR2 YYNGEE. CDR3 region: CASSVATGTGSYGYTF. The CDR3 DNA is TGTGCCAGCAGCGTAGCTACAGGGACAGGATCCTATGGCTACACCTTC. Full variable domain (remainder filled in from reference TRBV9 and TRBJ1-2): DSGVTQTPKHLITATGQRVTLRCSPRSGDLSVYWYQQSLDQGLQFLIQYYNGEERAKGNILERFSAQQFPDLHSELNLSSLELGDSALYFCASSVATGTGSYGYTFGSGTRLTVV.

This clone has just a few counts. The CDR3 sequence is CASSSTSGRANEQFF. The CDR3 DNA follows: TGTGCCAGCAGCTCCACTAGCGGGAGGGCCAATGAGCAGTTCTTC. V is TRBV7-9 and J is TRBJ2-1; 13 nucleotides align to TRBD2. CDR3 length: 15 residues. Germline CDR1 is SEHNR and CDR2 is FQNEAQ (reference sequence). Trimming removed 4 bases from V and 6 bases from J; junction bases left unmatched: 3. Variable domain in full (rest from reference TRBV7-9 and TRBJ2-1): DTGVSQNPRHKITKRGQNVTFRCDPISEHNRLYWYRQTLGQGPEFLTYFQNEAQLEKSRLLSDRFSAERPKGSFSTLEIQRTEQGDSAMYLCASSSTSGRANEQFFGPGTRLTVL.

The chain is built from TRBV7-9 and TRBJ2-7; a possible D gene is TRBD2 (6 bases). CDR3 length: 14 amino acids. V was clipped by 8 bases and J by 4 bases, with 18 bases between them. Germline-derived CDR1 and CDR2 are SEHNR and FQNEAQ (reference sequence). CDR3 bases: TGTGCCAGCGGGGGGAGTCCCACCACTTACGAGCAGTACTTC. Protein: CASGGSPTTYEQYF. Full variable domain (remainder filled in from reference TRBV7-9 and TRBJ2-7): DTGVSQNPRHKITKRGQNVTFRCDPISEHNRLYWYRQTLGQGPEFLTYFQNEAQLEKSRLLSDRFSAERPKGSFSTLEIQRTEQGDSAMYLCASGGSPTTYEQYFGPGTRLTVT.

As regards this clone: The sample holds other DNA sequences that translate to the same CDR3. The chain links TRBV2 to TRBJ2-7; possible D gene TRBD1, 6 bases. CDR3 length: 12 residues. The ends were cut back, 5 bases at V and 3 bases at J, with 8 bases in the middle. Germline V gives CDR1 SNHLY, CDR2 FYNNEI. The CDR3 reads CASSPQGYEQYF. The DNA of the CDR3 is TGTGCCAGCAGTCCACAGGGCTACGAGCAGTACTTC.

The chain recombines TRBV18 with TRBJ1-1; 10 bases match TRBD1. Germline loops: CDR1 KGHSH, CDR2 LQKENI. The CDR3 is 17 amino acids. The V and J ends lost 5 bases and 0 bases, in that order; junction bases with no gene match: 9. CDR3 region: CASSKRDRGGMNTEAFF. The CDR3 DNA is TGTGCCAGCTCAAAACGGGACAGGGGAGGGATGAACACTGAAGCTTTCTTT.